The clone carrying this T cell receptor (beta chain) showed up many times. This specimen comes from a study of patients and donors after allogeneic stem cell transplantation. CDR3 length: 15 residues. V lost 1 base to trimming and J lost 4 bases, with 13 bases between them. Germline V gene sequence: CDR1 MDHEN, CDR2 SYDVKM. TCRdb processed the RT-PCR reads anew with MiXCR; each CDR3 protein has one entry. The data show roughly 960,000 distinct CDR3 sequences, with around 17% seen just once and roughly 6% held by the top ten. The sequencing input was blood, either unsorted or a sorted T cell fraction (not recorded which). The gene calls are TRBV28 and TRBJ1-1; D ambiguous. The sequence was obtained from a human donor who was either an allogeneic HSCT recipient or a stem cell or donor lymphocyte infusion donor (not recorded which). It is not recorded whose cells these are; they may come from a transplant donor. CDR3 loop: CASSLSAGGSTEAFF. CDR3 DNA sequence: TGTGCCAGCAGTTTATCGGCAGGCGGATCCACTGAAGCTTTCTTT.